Detailed here is one T cell receptor beta chain. The data originate from a study of blood T cell repertoires in COVID-19. Background on the study: Both acute and convalescent COVID-19 samples were obtained from the United States, Italy and Spain. Sources were T cells, B-cell-depleted T cells, or PBMCs; the material itself was cDNA or gDNA.

Germline V gene sequence: CDR1 MDHEN, CDR2 SYDVKM. The germline V and J ends were trimmed by 7 bases and 0 bases, with 16 bases remaining between them. The CDR3 covers 16 residues. Original data processing: Reference gene primers were amplified, and this amplification served to estimate nucleated cell counts. Sequencing used immunoSEQ multiplex PCR; TCRdb keeps in-frame clones, though not all of them. V and J calls and clone size come straight from that table; D and trimming were deduced from the DNA. Here the sample spans about 70,000 clones, 75% to 90% being singletons. The rearrangement uses TRBV28 and TRBJ2-1, with D possibly being TRBD1 (6 bases). The source of this sequence is a woman of 80 years or more with active or convalescent COVID-19. The sequencing sample was made of peripheral blood. DNA for the CDR3: TGTGCCAGCACCCCTGGGGGCGCCATCTCCTACAATGAGCAGTTCTTC. This codes for CASTPGGAISYNEQFF.